This T cell receptor (beta chain) was sequenced in a study of blood T cell repertoires in COVID-19. Study-wide context: The cDNA or gDNA used as material had been derived from T cells, B-cell-depleted T cells, or PBMCs.

Germline V CDR1 and CDR2: SSHAT, FNYEAQ (reference sequence). Trimming shortened V by 1 base and J by 0 bases, and 7 bases separated the two germline ends. The CDR3 spans 15 residues. TCRdb keeps only in-frame clones here, not all; method: immunoSEQ multiplex PCR. The data hold approximately 70,000 clones, with 82% observed a single time. Sequencing was done on a sample of peripheral blood. The chain is built from TRBV7-7 and TRBJ1-3; the D is unclear. This TCR derives from an elderly woman with acute or convalescent COVID-19. Here the CDR3 reads CASSLGVNSGNTIYF. DNA for the CDR3: TGTGCCAGCAGCTTAGGTGTCAACTCTGGAAACACCATATATTTT.